Shown below are 28 T cell receptor beta chains from a single sample sequenced in a study of T cell responses to AZD1222 COVID-19 vaccine. Clones were sequenced by immunoSEQ multiplex PCR, and TCRdb holds only the in-frame ones, with some missing. Of over 110,000 clones in the sample, under 90% were seen once. Here the sequenced sample was peripheral blood, taken 28 days after the second AZD1222 dose. Receptor source: an adult who received the AZD1222 COVID-19 vaccine.

This sequence joins TRBV5-4 and TRBJ2-1; 7 bases map to TRBD2. Germline values: CDR1 SGHNT, CDR2 YYREEE (reference sequence). The trim removed 2 bases at V and 9 bases at J, leaving 11 bases unmatched. CDR3 length: 15 residues. CDR3 protein: CASSFELAARGEQFF. Written as DNA, the CDR3 is TGTGCCAGCAGCTTTGAGCTAGCGGCCCGGGGTGAGCAGTTCTTC.

This sequence joins TRBV18 and TRBJ1-1, with 7 nucleotides matching TRBD1. The CDR3 loop spans 15 amino acids. Germline CDR1 KGHSH, CDR2 LQKENI. Trimming removed 0 bases from V and 5 bases from J; junction bases left unmatched: 6. For the CDR3, the DNA is TGTGCCAGCTCACCACCACAGGGGATGGGGACTGAAGCTTTCTTT. Translated, it gives CASSPPQGMGTEAFF.

This clone was counted between two and nine times. J is TRBJ1-1 and V is TRBV6-1; no clear D. The CDR3 is 14 residues long. Germline lookup yields CDR1 MNHNS and CDR2 SASEGT. V lost 3 bases and J 3 bases, leaving 11 bases between the germline ends. In nucleotides, the CDR3 is TGTGCCAGCAGTGACGGGTTCGGGGACACTGAAGCTTTCTTT. Its protein is CASSDGFGDTEAFF.

The gene calls are TRBV27 and TRBJ1-5; D is undetermined. The CDR3 consists of 13 residues. V was cut by 5 bases and J by 9 bases, with 14 bases left in between. Looked up from germline, CDR1 is MNHEY and CDR2 is SMNVEV (reference sequence). CDR3 loop: CASSPTRTMPQHF. CDR3 DNA: TGTGCCAGCAGTCCAACCCGGACGATGCCCCAGCATTTT.

This clone was seen once. This sequence joins TRBV18 and TRBJ2-7, with 9 bases that match TRBD1. Germline V gene lookup returns CDR1 KGHSH and CDR2 LQKENI. This CDR3 is 13 amino acids long. V shed 6 bases and J 6 bases; nucleotides not matched to a gene: 6. The DNA of the CDR3 is TGTGCCAGCTCCCGGGACAGGGAATCCGAGCAGTACTTC. Encoded protein: CASSRDRESEQYF.

The chain links TRBV5-1 to TRBJ2-1; TRBD2 aligns across 9 bases. CDR3 length: 15 residues. J was trimmed by 1 base and V by 4 bases; bases with no gene match: 3. Germline CDR1 SGHRS, CDR2 YFSETQ. CDR3 residues: CASSLLAGSYNEQFF. The CDR3 DNA follows: TGCGCCAGCAGCCTTCTAGCGGGGTCCTACAATGAGCAGTTCTTC.

The chain is built from TRBV5-8 and TRBJ1-1; no reliable D call. In germline, CDR1 is SGHTS, CDR2 YDEGEE. V was shortened by 0 bases and J by 1 base, with 4 bases between the two germline ends. The CDR3 extends over 13 amino acids. CDR3 DNA: TGTGCCAGCAGCTTGGTGAGGAACACTGAAGCTTTCTTT. This codes for CASSLVRNTEAFF.

The chain employs TRBV6-2 or TRBV6-3 and TRBJ1-2; tentatively, D is TRBD1 (5 bases). CDR3 length equals 13 residues. The V end lost 5 bases, the J end lost 8 bases, and 15 bases lay between the germline ends. From germline, CDR1 is MNHEY and CDR2 SVGEGT. CDR3 DNA: TGTGCCAGCAGTCACCAGGGTCCGGGAGGCTACACCTTC. Translated, it gives CASSHQGPGGYTF.

The V call is TRBV6-5, the J call TRBJ1-1, with a weak D call TRBD1 (5 bases). Germline CDR1 reads MNHEY; CDR2 reads SVGAGI. V lost 6 bases and J 2 bases, leaving 7 bases between the germline ends. The CDR3 consists of 12 residues. The CDR3 DNA sequence: TGTGCCAGCAGGAGGGGTAACACTGAAGCTTTCTTT. Translating it yields CASRRGNTEAFF.

CDR3 protein: CASSTTEYEQYF. CDR3 bases: TGTGCCAGTAGTACGACAGAGTACGAGCAGTACTTC. The chain combines TRBV19 with TRBJ2-7, with TRBD1 as a possible D gene (5 bases). The CDR3 has 12 amino acids. Per the germline V gene, CDR1 is LNHDA and CDR2 is SQIVND (reference sequence). The V and J ends lost 4 bases and 4 bases respectively, with 8 bases between them.

This chain uses TRBV9 with TRBJ2-1; D uncertain. The germline V gene has CDR1 SGDLS and CDR2 YYNGEE. V was trimmed by 0 bases and J by 9 bases, leaving 16 bases between them. The CDR3 is 15 residues long. The DNA of the CDR3 is TGTGCCAGCAGCGTAGAGGAAGGCGTCAAACGTGAGCAGTTCTTC. Its translation: CASSVEEGVKREQFF. Using reference TRBV9 and TRBJ2-1 for the parts outside the CDR3, the full variable domain is DSGVTQTPKHLITATGQRVTLRCSPRSGDLSVYWYQQSLDQGLQFLIQYYNGEERAKGNILERFSAQQFPDLHSELNLSSLELGDSALYFCASSVEEGVKREQFFGPGTRLTVL.

This chain connects TRBV7-9 to TRBJ1-6, with D unresolved. The CDR3 runs to 17 residues. Per the germline V gene, CDR1 is SEHNR and CDR2 is FQNEAQ (reference sequence). The V gene lost 3 bases and the J gene lost 2 bases, with 14 bases spanning the gap. In DNA form, the CDR3 reads TGTGCCAGCAGCTTTGGGCTCGGGGTAACCTATAATTCACCCCTCCACTTT. It yields the protein CASSFGLGVTYNSPLHF. The variable domain in full, with the rest retrieved from reference TRBV7-9 and TRBJ1-6, is DTGVSQNPRHKITKRGQNVTFRCDPISEHNRLYWYRQTLGQGPEFLTYFQNEAQLEKSRLLSDRFSAERPKGSFSTLEIQRTEQGDSAMYLCASSFGLGVTYNSPLHFGNGTRLTVT.

This chain joins TRBV16 and TRBJ1-4; no clear D gene. The ends were cut back, 1 base at V and 5 bases at J, with 5 bases in the middle. The germline gives CDR1 KGHSY, CDR2 FQNENV. CDR3 length: 13 residues. CDR3 in DNA: TGTGCCAGCAGCCAATATAAGAATGAAAAACTGTTTTTT. This codes for CASSQYKNEKLFF.

The chain employs TRBV10-1 and TRBJ2-7; TRBD1 agrees at 8 bases. The CDR3 has 12 amino acids. J gave up 3 bases and V 6 bases, and 1 base lay outside the gene matches. CDR1 WNHNN and CDR2 SYGVQD come from the germline V gene (reference sequence). CDR3 amino acids: CASSGQGYEQYF. The CDR3 DNA sequence: TGCGCCAGCAGCGGACAGGGCTACGAGCAGTACTTC.

The chain employs TRBV19 and TRBJ2-3; 9 bases are a match to TRBD2. With V trimmed by 3 bases and J by 2 bases, 6 bases remained unmatched. CDR1 is LNHDA and CDR2 is SQIVND in the germline V gene (reference sequence). The CDR3 loop spans 16 amino acids. The CDR3 DNA sequence: TGTGCCAGTAGTATTTCCGGGACTAGCCTCACAGATACGCAGTATTTT. Its protein product is CASSISGTSLTDTQYF.

The J gene is TRBJ2-2, the V gene TRBV5-1; either TRBD1 or TRBD2 may supply D (6 bases each). Trimming took 4 bases from V and 1 from J, leaving 8 bases between them. Germline V gene sequence: CDR1 SGHRS, CDR2 YFSETQ. The CDR3 length is 14 residues. CDR3 nucleotide sequence: TGCGCCAGCAGCAAGGGGGGGAACACCGGGGAGCTGTTTTTT. This encodes CASSKGGNTGELFF.

The chain carries TRBV29-1 and TRBJ1-1; TRBD1 matches 8 bases. V lost 4 bases, J lost 5 bases, and 6 bases stayed unmatched. Germline V gene data show CDR1 as SQVTM and CDR2 as ANQGSEA. The CDR3 extends over 13 amino acids. Here the CDR3 DNA reads TGCAGCGTTGGCAGGGGGCAGGTGACTGAAGCTTTCTTT. Translation: CSVGRGQVTEAFF.

This clone was recorded once. J is TRBJ2-5 and V is TRBV19; D not certain. The CDR3 consists of 16 residues. Germline CDR1 and CDR2: LNHDA and SQIVND (reference sequence). The ends were cut back, 2 bases at V and 1 base at J, with 14 bases in the middle. The CDR3 loop is CASSISGSLPQETQYF. The CDR3 region has the DNA TGTGCCAGTAGTATATCCGGCAGCCTCCCCCAAGAGACCCAGTACTTC.

The genes are TRBV5-6 and TRBJ1-6; tentative D call: TRBD1 (5 bases). This CDR3 spans 15 amino acids. CDR1 and CDR2 (germline): SGHDT, YYEEEE. V was pared by 5 bases and J by 7 bases, with 16 bases between. This chain's CDR3 is CASSQDRGVNSPLHF. As DNA, the CDR3 is TGTGCCAGCAGTCAAGACCGGGGGGTAAATTCACCCCTCCACTTT.

The V gene is TRBV11-2, the J gene TRBJ2-7; the match to TRBD1 covers 8 bases. V lost 0 bases to trimming and J lost 3 bases; unmatched junction nucleotides: 10. The CDR3 has 17 residues. Germline CDR1 SGHAT, CDR2 FQNNGV. CDR3 amino acids: CASSLDSGGVWGYEQYV. As DNA, the CDR3 is TGTGCCAGCAGCTTAGATTCAGGGGGCGTCTGGGGCTACGAGCAGTACGTC.

The rearrangement links TRBV18 to TRBJ1-3, with D hard to call. CDR1 and CDR2 from the germline V gene are KGHSH and LQKENI. The CDR3 extends over 15 amino acids. Trimming left V 0 bases short and J 4 bases short, with 10 bases between. The chain's CDR3 is CASSPPMGVGNTIYF. In nucleotides, the CDR3 is TGTGCCAGCTCACCACCAATGGGTGTCGGAAACACCATATATTTT.

The rearrangement links TRBV28 to TRBJ2-1, with 10 bases matching TRBD2. The V segment lost 5 bases and the J segment 5 bases; nucleotides outside the gene matches: 9. This CDR3 has 16 amino acids. CDR1 MDHEN and CDR2 SYDVKM come from the germline V gene. CDR3 nucleotide sequence: TGTGCCAGCAGTCCCTCAACTAGCGGGATTCACAATGAGCAGTTCTTC. Encoded protein: CASSPSTSGIHNEQFF.

The chain couples TRBV28 to TRBJ1-1; D is unclear. The CDR3 sequence is 14 residues long. The V end lost 5 bases, the J end lost 0 bases, and 10 bases lay between the germline ends. CDR1 MDHEN and CDR2 SYDVKM come from the germline V gene. This CDR3 is CASSPAVMNTEAFF. In nucleotides, the CDR3 is TGTGCCAGCAGTCCCGCGGTCATGAACACTGAAGCTTTCTTT.

The chain is built from TRBV3-1 (or the pseudogene TRBV3-2) and TRBJ2-2; tentative D call: TRBD1 (5 bases). CDR1 and CDR2 from the germline V gene are LGHDT and YNNKEL (reference sequence). CDR3 length: 16 residues. With 5 bases removed from V and 5 bases from J, the gap between germline ends came to 18 bases. CDR3: CASSLEIGARTGELFF. CDR3 nucleotides: TGTGCCAGCAGCTTAGAGATAGGGGCACGGACCGGGGAGCTGTTTTTT.

The rearrangement joins TRBV21-1 to TRBJ2-2. TRBV21-1 has pseudogene status. This CDR3 is 21 amino acids long. The CDR3 protein is CASSKRISASRSHFITGELFF. The CDR3 bases are TGTGCCAGCAGCAAAAGGATCTCGGCAAGTCGTTCGCACTTTATCACCGGGGAGCTGTTTTTT.

The chain joins TRBV27 to TRBJ2-7, with 11 nucleotides matching TRBD1. The germline CDR1 and CDR2 sequences are MNHEY and SMNVEV (reference sequence). CDR3 length: 14 residues. The V segment lost 3 bases and the J segment 6 bases; nucleotides outside the gene matches: 4. In DNA form, the CDR3 reads TGTGCCAGCAGTTTGGGACAGGGGGGCATCGAGCAGTACTTC. Its protein is CASSLGQGGIEQYF.

The CDR3: CASSERTDYGYTF. In DNA, the CDR3 is TGTGCCAGCAGTGAACGGACAGACTATGGCTACACCTTC. The V and J genes are TRBV6-1 and TRBJ1-2; weak D call: TRBD1 (6 bases). V was pared by 2 bases and J by 3 bases, with 7 bases between. Germline CDR1 reads MNHNS; CDR2 reads SASEGT. The CDR3 loop spans 13 amino acids.

The chain couples TRBV7-6 to TRBJ2-7; 14 bases line up with TRBD2. The CDR3 contains 17 residues. Trimming cost V 5 bases and J 3 bases; bases outside gene matches: 9. Germline V lookup: CDR1 SGHVS, CDR2 FNYEAQ. In nucleotides, the CDR3 is TGTGCCAGCAGCCCGGCGACCGGGACTAGCGGGAGCTACGAGCAGTACTTC. It encodes CASSPATGTSGSYEQYF.